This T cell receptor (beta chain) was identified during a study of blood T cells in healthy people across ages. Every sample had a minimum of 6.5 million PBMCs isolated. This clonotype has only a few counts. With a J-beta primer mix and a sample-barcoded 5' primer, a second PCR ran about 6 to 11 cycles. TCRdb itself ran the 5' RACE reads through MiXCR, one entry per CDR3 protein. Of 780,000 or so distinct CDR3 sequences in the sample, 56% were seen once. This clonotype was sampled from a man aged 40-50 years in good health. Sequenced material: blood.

This chain's CDR3 is CASRAFGGGEQFF. The CDR3 nucleotides read TGTGCCAGCAGAGCTTTTGGAGGGGGTGAGCAGTTCTTC. The chain is built from TRBV11-3 and TRBJ2-1; D assignment may be TRBD1 or TRBD2 (6 bases each). The germline V and J ends were trimmed by 6 bases and 9 bases, with 15 bases remaining between them. This CDR3 has 13 residues. Per the germline V gene, CDR1 is SGHNT and CDR2 is YENEEA. Together with reference TRBV11-3 and TRBJ2-1, the CDR3 gives the full variable domain: EAGVVQSPRYKIIEKKQPVAFWCNPISGHNTLYWYLQNLGQGPELLIRYENEEAVDDSQLPKDRFSAERLKGVDSTLKIQPAELGDSAVYLCASRAFGGGEQFFGPGTRLTVL.